This T cell receptor beta chain is from a study of shared clonotypes between healthy human individuals. The V end lost 4 bases, the J end lost 0 bases, and 10 bases lay between the germline ends. The CDR3 is 15 amino acids. Looked up from germline, CDR1 is MGHDK and CDR2 is SYGVNS. Profiling relied on immunoSEQ multiplex PCR, and the TCRdb table lists in-frame clones only, not all of them. The profile shows around 700,000 clones, under 95% of them singletons. Positive CCR7 selection of CD45RO-negative cells yielded the naive CD8 cells, and terminally differentiated effector memory CD45RA+ cells were excluded.

The TCR sequence derives from a young man in good health. Sequencing was performed on naive CD8+ T cells sorted from blood. This chain joins TRBV25-1 and TRBJ1-3, with D tentatively TRBD1 (6 bases). The DNA of the CDR3 is TGTGCCAGCAGTGCACAGGGAGTCTCTGGAAACACCATATATTTT. Its protein product is CASSAQGVSGNTIYF.